The 9 T cell receptor beta chains presented below share a single source sample, sequenced in a study of blood T cell repertoires in COVID-19. Assay used: immunoSEQ multiplex PCR; TCRdb lists only in-frame clones, some missing. The table records 200,000 to 250,000 clones, roughly 80% of them present only once. The sample consisted of peripheral blood. Every receptor here comes from a woman older than 75 with COVID-19, enrolled during active disease.

The J gene is TRBJ2-7, the V gene TRBV2; possible D gene TRBD1, 6 bases. This CDR3 is built from 12 residues. V lost 6 bases and J lost 4, with 10 bases in between. The germline V gene encodes CDR1 SNHLY and CDR2 FYNNEI. The CDR3 is CASRAQGYEQYF. In nucleotides, the CDR3 is TGTGCCAGCAGAGCACAGGGATACGAGCAGTACTTC.

This chain uses TRBV28 with TRBJ1-1, with D tentatively TRBD1 (5 bases). Germline CDR1 is MDHEN and CDR2 is SYDVKM. V gave up 7 bases and J gave up 4 bases, with 16 bases separating them. This CDR3 spans 14 amino acids. Here the CDR3 reads CASKSGNGVTEAFF. The DNA for the CDR3 is TGTGCCAGCAAATCAGGGAATGGTGTCACTGAAGCTTTCTTT.

This clone was picked up one time. The chain is built from TRBV6-2 or TRBV6-3 and TRBJ1-6; 10 nucleotides align to TRBD1. Germline CDR1 reads MNHEY; CDR2 reads SVGEGT. The CDR3 is 15 amino acids. V lost 2 bases and J lost 6; bases outside the gene matches: 1. In nucleotides, the CDR3 is TGTGCCAGCAGTTACCGGGACAGGGGTAATTCACCCCTCCACTTT. Its protein is CASSYRDRGNSPLHF.

The V gene is TRBV6-6, the J gene TRBJ2-7; 8 positions agree with TRBD1. Trimming took 4 bases from V and 0 from J; bases not matched to a gene: 5. Germline CDR1 MNHNY, CDR2 SVGAGI (reference sequence). CDR3 size: 15 residues. CDR3 in DNA: TGTGCCAGCAGTTGGACAGGGAGTAGCTCCTACGAGCAGTACGTC. Amino acid sequence: CASSWTGSSSYEQYV.

This clone was observed a single time. The chain uses TRBV3-1 (or the pseudogene TRBV3-2) and TRBJ2-5; 12 bases match TRBD2. Germline values: CDR1 LGHDT, CDR2 YNNKEL (reference sequence). This CDR3 spans 18 amino acids. Germline trimming cut 4 bases from V and 5 bases from J; bases unmatched to any gene: 14. The CDR3 protein is CASSPGILAGGLRETQYF. As DNA, the CDR3 is TGTGCCAGCAGCCCCGGGATCCTAGCGGGGGGGCTCCGGGAGACCCAGTACTTC.

This sequence joins TRBV3-1 (or the pseudogene TRBV3-2) and TRBJ2-5; 12 nucleotides line up with TRBD2. The germline CDR1 and CDR2 sequences are LGHDT and YNNKEL (reference sequence). The J segment lost 2 bases and the V segment lost 3 bases, leaving 1 base of the junction unmatched. The CDR3 covers 15 residues. In DNA form, the CDR3 reads TGTGCCAGCAGCCATGGGACTAGCGGGCAAGAGACCCAGTACTTC. Its protein is CASSHGTSGQETQYF.

Only one count was recorded for this clone. The rearrangement joins TRBV6-1 to TRBJ1-4; 11 positions agree with TRBD1. Germline CDR1 is MNHNS and CDR2 is SASEGT. This CDR3 comprises 15 residues. V gave up 2 bases and J gave up 8 bases; unmatched junction bases: 4. CDR3 sequence: CASSELGQGAEKLFF. Written as DNA, the CDR3 is TGTGCCAGCAGTGAACTAGGACAGGGGGCAGAAAAACTGTTTTTT.

This rearrangement joins TRBV13 to TRBJ1-2, with a possible D match to TRBD1 (5 bases). V was trimmed by 4 bases and J by 1 base, leaving 13 bases between them. The germline gives CDR1 PRHDT, CDR2 FYEKMQ (reference sequence). The CDR3 consists of 15 residues. In nucleotides, the CDR3 is TGTGCCAGCAGCTCAATCGCTAGGGGTAACTATGGCTACACCTTC. It is translated as CASSSIARGNYGYTF.

This chain joins TRBV10-1 and TRBJ1-1; D unclear. Germline CDR1 and CDR2: WNHNN and SYGVQD (reference sequence). The CDR3 length is 15 residues. V dropped 4 bases and J dropped 4 bases, with 16 bases sitting between them. CDR3 sequence (DNA): TGCGCCAGCAGTGGAGCAGGAGGGAAGGGCACTGAAGCTTTCTTT. Its protein product is CASSGAGGKGTEAFF.